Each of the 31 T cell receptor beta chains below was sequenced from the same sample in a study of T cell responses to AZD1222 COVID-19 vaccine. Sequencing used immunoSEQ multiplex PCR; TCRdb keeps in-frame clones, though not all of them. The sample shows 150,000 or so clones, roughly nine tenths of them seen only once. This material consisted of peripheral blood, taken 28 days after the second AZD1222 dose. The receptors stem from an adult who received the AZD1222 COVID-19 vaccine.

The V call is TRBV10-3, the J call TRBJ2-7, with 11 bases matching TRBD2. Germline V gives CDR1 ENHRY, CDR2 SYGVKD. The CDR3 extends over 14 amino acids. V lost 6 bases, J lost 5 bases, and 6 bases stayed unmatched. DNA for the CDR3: TGTGCCATCAGGAAGCTTAGCGGGAGGGACGAGCAGTACTTC. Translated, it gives CAIRKLSGRDEQYF.

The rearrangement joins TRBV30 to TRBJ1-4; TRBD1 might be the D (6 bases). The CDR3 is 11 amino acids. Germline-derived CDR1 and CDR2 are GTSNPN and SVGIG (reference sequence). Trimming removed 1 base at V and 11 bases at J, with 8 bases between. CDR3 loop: CAWSGGGKLFF. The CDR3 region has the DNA TGTGCCTGGAGTGGAGGGGGTAAACTGTTTTTT.

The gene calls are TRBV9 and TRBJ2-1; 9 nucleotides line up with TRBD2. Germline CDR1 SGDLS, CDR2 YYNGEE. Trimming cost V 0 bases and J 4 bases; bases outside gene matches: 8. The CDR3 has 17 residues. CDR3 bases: TGTGCCAGCAGCGTAGCTGTAATAAGCGGGAGGTACAATGAGCAGTTCTTC. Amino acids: CASSVAVISGRYNEQFF.

CDR3 protein: CASSLSRTGDPSSGNTIYF. Written as DNA, the CDR3 is TGTGCCAGCAGTCTGTCAAGGACAGGGGACCCTTCCTCTGGAAACACCATATATTTT. The chain couples TRBV6-2 or TRBV6-3 to TRBJ1-3; 9 bases match TRBD1. Trimming at V came to 5 bases and at J to 0 bases, leaving 14 bases not matched to a gene. This CDR3 has 19 amino acids. Germline CDR1 reads MNHEY; CDR2 reads SVGEGT.

The CDR3, as DNA: TGTGCCAGCAGTGAGTCTAGCGGGGCCCCCACATGGAGGTACGAGCAGTACTTC. Translation: CASSESSGAPTWRYEQYF. V is TRBV2 and J is TRBJ2-7; 9 bases line up with TRBD2. The CDR3 loop spans 18 amino acids. The V gene's germline CDR1 is SNHLY and CDR2 FYNNEI. V lost 3 bases and J lost 4; bases outside the gene matches: 16.

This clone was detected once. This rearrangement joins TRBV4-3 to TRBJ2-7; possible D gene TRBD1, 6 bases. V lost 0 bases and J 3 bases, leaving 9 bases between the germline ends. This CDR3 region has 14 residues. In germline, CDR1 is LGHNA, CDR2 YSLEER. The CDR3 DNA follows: TGCGCCAGCAGCCAAGAGGGACATCGCTACGAGCAGTACTTC. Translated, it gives CASSQEGHRYEQYF.

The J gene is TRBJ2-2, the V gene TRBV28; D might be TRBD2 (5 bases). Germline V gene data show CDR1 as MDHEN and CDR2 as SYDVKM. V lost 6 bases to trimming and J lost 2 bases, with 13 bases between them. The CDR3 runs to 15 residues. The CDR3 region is CASRFLAGNTGELFF. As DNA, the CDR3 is TGTGCCAGCAGGTTCCTTGCGGGTAACACCGGGGAGCTGTTTTTT.

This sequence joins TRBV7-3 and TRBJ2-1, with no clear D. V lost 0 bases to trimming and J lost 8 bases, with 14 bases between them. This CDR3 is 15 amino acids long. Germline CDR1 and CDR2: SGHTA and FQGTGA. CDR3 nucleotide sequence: TGTGCCAGCAGCTTAACCGGCCGTCTTGGGTATGAGCAGTTCTTC. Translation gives CASSLTGRLGYEQFF. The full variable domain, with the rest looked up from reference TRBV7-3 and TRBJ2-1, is GAGVSQTPSNKVTEKGKYVELRCDPISGHTALYWYRQSLGQGPEFLIYFQGTGAADDSGLPNDRFFAVRPEGSVSTLKIQRTERGDSAVYLCASSLTGRLGYEQFFGPGTRLTVL.

The CDR3 region has the DNA TGTGCCAGCAGTTTAAAAGTCCGGGCCGAGCAGTACTTC. Protein sequence: CASSLKVRAEQYF. The rearrangement uses TRBV12-3 or TRBV12-4 and TRBJ2-7; no clear D. V dropped 2 bases and J dropped 6 bases, with 11 bases sitting between them. The CDR3 consists of 13 residues.

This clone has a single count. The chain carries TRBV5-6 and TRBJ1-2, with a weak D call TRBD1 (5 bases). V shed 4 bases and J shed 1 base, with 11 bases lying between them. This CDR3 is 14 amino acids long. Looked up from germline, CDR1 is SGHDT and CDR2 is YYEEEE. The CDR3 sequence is CASSPRGGNYGYTF. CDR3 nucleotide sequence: TGTGCCAGCAGCCCCCGGGGGGGTAACTATGGCTACACCTTC.

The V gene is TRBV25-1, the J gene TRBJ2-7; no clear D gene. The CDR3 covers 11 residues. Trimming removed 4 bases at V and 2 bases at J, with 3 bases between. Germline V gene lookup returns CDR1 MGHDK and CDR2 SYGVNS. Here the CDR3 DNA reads TGTGCCAGCAGTGGGCCCTACGAGCAGTACTTC. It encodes CASSGPYEQYF.

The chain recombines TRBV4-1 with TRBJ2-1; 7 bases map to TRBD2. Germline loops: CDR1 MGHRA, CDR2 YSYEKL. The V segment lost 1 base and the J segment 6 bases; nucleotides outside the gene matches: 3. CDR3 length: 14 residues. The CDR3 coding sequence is TGCGCCAGCAGCCAAGTCGCGGGGGTCAATGAGCAGTTCTTC. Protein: CASSQVAGVNEQFF.

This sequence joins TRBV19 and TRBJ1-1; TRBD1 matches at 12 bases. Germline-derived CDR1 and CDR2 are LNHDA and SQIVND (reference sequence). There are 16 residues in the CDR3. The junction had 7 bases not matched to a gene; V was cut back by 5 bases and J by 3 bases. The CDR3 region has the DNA TGTGCCAGTAGTGCAGGGACAGGGGGCTTGGACACTGAAGCTTTCTTT. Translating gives CASSAGTGGLDTEAFF.

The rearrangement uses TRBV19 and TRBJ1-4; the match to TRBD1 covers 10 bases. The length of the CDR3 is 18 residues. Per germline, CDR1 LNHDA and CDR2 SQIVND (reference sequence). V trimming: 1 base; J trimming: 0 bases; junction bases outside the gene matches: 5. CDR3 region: CASSIGQGAFATNEKLFF. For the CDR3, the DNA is TGTGCCAGTAGTATAGGACAGGGGGCGTTTGCAACTAATGAAAAACTGTTTTTT.

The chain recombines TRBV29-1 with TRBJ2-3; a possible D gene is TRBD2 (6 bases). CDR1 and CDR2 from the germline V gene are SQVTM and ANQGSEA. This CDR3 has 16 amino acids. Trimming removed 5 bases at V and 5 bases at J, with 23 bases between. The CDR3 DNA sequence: TGCAGCGTTCCCCGTGGAGGGAGAGATTGGAGAGATACGCAGTATTTT. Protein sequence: CSVPRGGRDWRDTQYF.

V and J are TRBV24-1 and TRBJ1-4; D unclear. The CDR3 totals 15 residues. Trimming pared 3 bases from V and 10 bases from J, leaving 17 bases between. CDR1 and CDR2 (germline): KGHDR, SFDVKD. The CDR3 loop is CATSDLRTGMGKLFF. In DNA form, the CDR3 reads TGTGCCACCAGTGATCTCCGGACGGGAATGGGAAAACTGTTTTTT.

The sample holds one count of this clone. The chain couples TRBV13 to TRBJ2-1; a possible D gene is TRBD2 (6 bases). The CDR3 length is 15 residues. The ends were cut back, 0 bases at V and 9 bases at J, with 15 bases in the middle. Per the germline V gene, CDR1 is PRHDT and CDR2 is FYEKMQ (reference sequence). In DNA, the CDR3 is TGTGCCAGCAGCTTAGGCCCCGGGAGTAACAGTGAGCAGTTCTTC. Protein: CASSLGPGSNSEQFF.

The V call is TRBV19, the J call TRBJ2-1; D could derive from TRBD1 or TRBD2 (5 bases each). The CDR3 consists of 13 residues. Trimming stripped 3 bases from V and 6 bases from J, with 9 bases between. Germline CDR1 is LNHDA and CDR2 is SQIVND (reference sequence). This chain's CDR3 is CASSIGDLNEQFF. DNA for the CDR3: TGTGCCAGTAGTATTGGGGACCTCAATGAGCAGTTCTTC.

CDR3 coding DNA: TGTGCCAGCAGTTCGTGGGGAACTAATGAAAAACTGTTTTTT. Protein: CASSSWGTNEKLFF. The chain has TRBV27 and TRBJ1-4; D unresolved. CDR3 length equals 14 residues. From germline, CDR1 is MNHEY and CDR2 SMNVEV (reference sequence). V dropped 4 bases and J dropped 1 base, with 7 bases sitting between them.

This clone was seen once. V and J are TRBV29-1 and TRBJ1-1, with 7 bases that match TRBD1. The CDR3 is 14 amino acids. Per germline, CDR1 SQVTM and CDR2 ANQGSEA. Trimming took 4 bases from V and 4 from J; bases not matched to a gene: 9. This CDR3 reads CSVVEGGAGTEAFF. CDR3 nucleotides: TGCAGCGTTGTGGAAGGGGGCGCGGGCACTGAAGCTTTCTTT.

The CDR3 spells CASSVGTSGSYEQYF. CDR3 sequence (DNA): TGTGCCAGCAGCGTAGGGACTAGCGGGAGCTACGAGCAGTACTTC. This chain joins TRBV9 and TRBJ2-7; 13 bases fit TRBD2. V lost 0 bases and J lost 3; bases outside the gene matches: 0. The CDR3 totals 15 residues. CDR1 and CDR2 from the germline V gene are SGDLS and YYNGEE.

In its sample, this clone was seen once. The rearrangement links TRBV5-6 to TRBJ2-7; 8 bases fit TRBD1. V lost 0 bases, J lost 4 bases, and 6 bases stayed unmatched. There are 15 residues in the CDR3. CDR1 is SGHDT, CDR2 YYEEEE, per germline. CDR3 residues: CASSLGGQGAYEQYF. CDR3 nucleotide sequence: TGTGCCAGCAGCTTGGGGGGCCAGGGGGCGTACGAGCAGTACTTC.

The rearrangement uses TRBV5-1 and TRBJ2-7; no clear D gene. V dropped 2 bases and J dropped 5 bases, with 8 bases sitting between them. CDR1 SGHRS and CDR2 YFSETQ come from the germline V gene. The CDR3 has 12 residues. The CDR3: CASSFDGDEQYF. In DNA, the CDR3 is TGCGCCAGCAGCTTTGATGGCGACGAGCAGTACTTC.

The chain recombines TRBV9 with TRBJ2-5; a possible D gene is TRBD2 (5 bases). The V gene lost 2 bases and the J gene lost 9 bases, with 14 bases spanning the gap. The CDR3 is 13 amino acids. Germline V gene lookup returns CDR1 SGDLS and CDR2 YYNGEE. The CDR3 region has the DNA TGTGCCAGCAGCGTGTCCGGGGAGACACCCCAGTACTTC. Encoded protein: CASSVSGETPQYF.

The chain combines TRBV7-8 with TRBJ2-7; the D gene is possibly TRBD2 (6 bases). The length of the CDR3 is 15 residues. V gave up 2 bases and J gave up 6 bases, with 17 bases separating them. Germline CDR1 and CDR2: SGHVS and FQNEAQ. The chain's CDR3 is CASSLNGLSSGEQYF. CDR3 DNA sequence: TGTGCCAGCAGCTTAAATGGACTAAGTTCTGGCGAGCAGTACTTC.

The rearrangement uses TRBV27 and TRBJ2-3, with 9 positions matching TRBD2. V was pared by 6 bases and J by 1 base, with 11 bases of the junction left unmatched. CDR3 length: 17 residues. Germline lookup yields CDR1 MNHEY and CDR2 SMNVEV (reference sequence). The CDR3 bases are TGTGCCAGCAGCAGGGGGAGGCTAGCGGGACGCACAGATACGCAGTATTTT. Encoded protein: CASSRGRLAGRTDTQYF.

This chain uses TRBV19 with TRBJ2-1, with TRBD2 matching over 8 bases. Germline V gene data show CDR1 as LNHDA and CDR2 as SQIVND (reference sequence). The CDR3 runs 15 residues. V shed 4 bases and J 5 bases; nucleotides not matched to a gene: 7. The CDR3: CASSRGGAGDNEQFF. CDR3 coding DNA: TGTGCCAGTAGTAGGGGGGGAGCGGGAGACAATGAGCAGTTCTTC.

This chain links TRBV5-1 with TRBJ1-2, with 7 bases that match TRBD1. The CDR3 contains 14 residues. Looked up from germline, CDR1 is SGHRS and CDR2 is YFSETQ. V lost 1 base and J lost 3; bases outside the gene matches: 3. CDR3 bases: TGCGCCAGCAGCTTGAAGGGGGCCGACTATGGCTACACCTTC. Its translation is CASSLKGADYGYTF.

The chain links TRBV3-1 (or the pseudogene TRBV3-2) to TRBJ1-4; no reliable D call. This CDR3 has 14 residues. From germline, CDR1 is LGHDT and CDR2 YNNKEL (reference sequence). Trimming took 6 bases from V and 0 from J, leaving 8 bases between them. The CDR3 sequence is CASSNSATNEKLFF. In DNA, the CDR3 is TGTGCCAGCAGTAATAGTGCAACTAATGAAAAACTGTTTTTT.

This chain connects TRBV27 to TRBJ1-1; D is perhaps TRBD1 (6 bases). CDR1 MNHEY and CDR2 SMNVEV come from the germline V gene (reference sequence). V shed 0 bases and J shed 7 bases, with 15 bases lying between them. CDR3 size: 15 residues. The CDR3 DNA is TGTGCCAGCAGTTTATCGAGGGGGGGGGCTGGTGAAGCTTTCTTT. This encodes CASSLSRGGAGEAFF.

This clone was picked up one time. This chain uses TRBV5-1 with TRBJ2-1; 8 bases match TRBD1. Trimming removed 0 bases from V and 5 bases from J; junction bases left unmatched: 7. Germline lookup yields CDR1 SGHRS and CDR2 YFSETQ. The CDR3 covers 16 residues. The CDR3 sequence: CASSLGPGTGDNEQFF. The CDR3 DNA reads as TGCGCCAGCAGCTTGGGTCCCGGGACAGGCGACAATGAGCAGTTCTTC. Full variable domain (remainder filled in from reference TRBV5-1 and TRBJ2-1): KAGVTQTPRYLIKTRGQQVTLSCSPISGHRSVSWYQQTPGQGLQFLFEYFSETQRNKGNFPGRFSGRQFSNSRSEMNVSTLELGDSALYLCASSLGPGTGDNEQFFGPGTRLTVL.